The 5 T cell receptor beta chains reported below all come from one sample, sequenced in a study of cytomegalovirus exposure and HLA in healthy donors (dated by TCRdb to 2016 to 2017). To prepare the library, the immunoSEQ multiplex PCR assay was applied. The multiplex PCR relied on a mix of 60 forward primers for TCR Vbeta segments and 13 reverse primers for TCR Jbeta segments. The clones in this table, taken by TCRdb from immuneACCESS, are in-frame only. Not every clone is retained; where verified, under half of the shortfall comes from an unresolved V gene, and the cause of the rest is unknown. The sample table shows around 75,000 clones, and more than 75% are seen once. Roughly 3.5% of the sample belongs to the ten largest clones. Source material: PBMCs. Every receptor here comes from a man in his forties or fifties in good health and CMV-seronegative.

V is TRBV5-4 and J is TRBJ1-5, with D possibly TRBD1 on 5 matching bases. Trimming removed 0 bases at V and 4 bases at J, with 8 bases between. Germline CDR1 SGHNT, CDR2 YYREEE (reference sequence). This CDR3 spans 14 amino acids. For the CDR3, the DNA is TGTGCCAGCAGCTTGGCACCAGGGAATCAGCCCCAGCATTTT. Translation gives CASSLAPGNQPQHF.

This rearrangement joins TRBV15 to TRBJ1-2; TRBD1 matches 10 bases. The CDR3 totals 15 residues. V dropped 3 bases and J dropped 4; count of bases not matched to a gene: 5. The germline gives CDR1 LNHNV, CDR2 YYDKDF (reference sequence). The CDR3 DNA reads as TGTGCCACCAGCAGCGACAGGGGGCTCCCCTATGGCTACACCTTC. Residues: CATSSDRGLPYGYTF.

This clone has only one observation. V is TRBV29-1 and J is TRBJ1-2; 7 nucleotides match TRBD1. Germline V CDR1 and CDR2: SQVTM, ANQGSEA. The CDR3 runs to 16 residues. V trimming: 1 base; J trimming: 3 bases; junction bases outside the gene matches: 11. In DNA, the CDR3 is TGCAGCGTTGAAGGGGTTACAGGGGAAGGGTACTATGGCTACACCTTC. Its translation: CSVEGVTGEGYYGYTF. The full variable domain, with the rest looked up from reference TRBV29-1 and TRBJ1-2, is SAVISQKPSRDICQRGTSLTIQCQVDSQVTMMFWYRQQPGQSLTLIATANQGSEATYESGFVIDKFPISRPNLTFSTLTVSNMSPEDSSIYLCSVEGVTGEGYYGYTFGSGTRLTVV.

V is TRBV5-6 and J is TRBJ2-5; a weak D match, TRBD2 (6 bases). Trimming removed 4 bases from V and 3 bases from J, with 16 bases in between. CDR1 is SGHDT and CDR2 is YYEEEE in the germline V gene. This CDR3 comprises 15 residues. CDR3 residues: CASSRRDFGKETQYF. CDR3 nucleotide sequence: TGTGCCAGCAGCCGTCGGGACTTCGGAAAAGAGACCCAGTACTTC. Combining the CDR3 with reference TRBV5-6 and TRBJ2-5 gives the whole variable domain DAGVTQSPTHLIKTRGQQVTLRCSPKSGHDTVSWYQQALGQGPQFIFQYYEEEERQRGNFPDRFSGHQFPNYSSELNVNALLLGDSALYLCASSRRDFGKETQYFGPGTRLLVL.

As DNA, the CDR3 is TGTGCCAGTAGGGCCGACTTAAATAGCAATCAGCCCCAGCATTTT. Amino acid sequence: CASRADLNSNQPQHF. This sequence joins TRBV19 and TRBJ1-5; D uncertain. The CDR3 has 15 residues. V dropped 6 bases and J dropped 0 bases, with 12 bases sitting between them. CDR1 LNHDA and CDR2 SQIVND come from the germline V gene (reference sequence). Variable domain in full (rest from reference TRBV19 and TRBJ1-5): DGGITQSPKYLFRKEGQNVTLSCEQNLNHDAMYWYRQDPGQGLRLIYYSQIVNDFQKGDIAEGYSVSREKKESFPLTVTSAQKNPTAFYLCASRADLNSNQPQHFGDGTRLSIL.